The rows below give T cell receptor beta chains drawn from one sample of a study of OX40 agonist ivuxolimab in advanced cancers. Sequencing was performed with immunoSEQ multiplex PCR; in TCRdb, only in-frame clones are kept and a portion is missing. The sample has about 81,000 clones; 85% to 95% are singletons. Sequenced here: CD4+ or CD8+ T cells sorted from blood, sampled in a trial of the OX40 agonist ivuxolimab. These receptors all come from an adult with an advanced solid tumor such as melanoma, head and neck, liver or kidney cancer. CDR3s include the opening cysteine and the closing phenylalanine or tryptophan. Fields, in order: J gene, V gene, clone size, CDR3 protein. Not all rows give a size; the values are once, few, many and, for expanded clones, a class.

>TRBJ1-3|TRBV29-1|.
CSVELDGSGNTIYF
>TRBJ1-2|TRBV4-3|.
CASSQDRPVGDYGYTF
>TRBJ1-5|TRBV5-6|.
CASSLGGTGNQPQHF
>TRBJ2-7|TRBV16|once
CASSQSPGVSYEQYF
>TRBJ2-7|TRBV13|.
CASSPRSSPYEQYF
>TRBJ2-7|TRBV28|.
CASSYPGTSYEQYF
>TRBJ2-7|TRBV4-3|.
CASSQGQGEQYF
>TRBJ1-3|TRBV7-9|.
CASSLGQANSGNTIYF
>TRBJ2-5|TRBV29-1|.
CSVEDGRVQETQYF
>TRBJ1-5|TRBV6-1|.
CASTKDRVRRQPQHF
>TRBJ1-2|TRBV18|.
CASSGQGEFLYGYTF
>TRBJ2-7|TRBV28|.
CASSLDRAYEQYF
>TRBJ2-7|TRBV9|.
CASSVVSSSYEQYF
>TRBJ2-2|TRBV6-1|.
CASSVNRNTGELFF
>TRBJ2-5|TRBV9|once
CASSVESGGIQETQYF
>TRBJ2-2|TRBV2|.
CARLGRPGQVNTGELFF
>TRBJ1-4|TRBV4-3|.
CASSQPTLGGEKLFF
>TRBJ2-7|TRBV28|.
CASSLPGAVYEQYF
>TRBJ2-1|TRBV19|.
CASSIYRAREQFF
>TRBJ2-7|TRBV27|.
CASSHTGSSYEQYF
>TRBJ2-1|TRBV25-1|.
CASSELGSNEQFF
>TRBJ2-7|TRBV6-5|.
CASSYRGIAGEEQYF
>TRBJ1-3|TRBV9|.
CASSVGRNLSGNTIYF
>TRBJ1-2|TRBV28|.
CASSFGSSTLFRDSNYGYTF
>TRBJ2-2|TRBV4-3|.
CASSQDKDRVSSGELFF
>TRBJ1-3|TRBV28|.
CASSYTTVGSGNTIYF
>TRBJ2-3|TRBV9|.
CASSVEGKDPDTQYF
>TRBJ1-2|TRBV6-5|.
CASTQSGVGYTF
>TRBJ2-1|TRBV27|.
CASSLRGLAHSSYNEQFF
>TRBJ2-2|TRBV4-1|.
CASSEGQGAGTGELFF
>TRBJ1-2|TRBV10-1|few
CASSDPNRVIYGYTF
>TRBJ1-3|TRBV7-9|.
CASSSGPWTGGDTIYF
>TRBJ2-7|TRBV27|.
CASSRARGDEQYF
>TRBJ1-1|TRBV4-3|.
CASSTAGITEAFF
>TRBJ1-1|TRBV7-9|.
CASSYRTVLLTEAFF
>TRBJ1-2|TRBV5-4|.
CASSPGYGYTF
>TRBJ2-1|TRBV19|.
CASSPRGGLHEQFF
>TRBJ2-7|TRBV15|.
CATSRTRGTVSYEQYF
>TRBJ1-2|TRBV10-1|once
CASSEAGYGYTF
>TRBJ1-1|TRBV28|.
CASSSYTNTEAFF
>TRBJ2-7|TRBV7-8|.
CASSLGSGTYEQYF
>TRBJ1-2|TRBV11-2|.
CASSSPGQGVLYGYTF
>TRBJ2-2|TRBV19|.
CASSIQGRGTGELFF